The 13 T cell receptor beta chains listed next were all sequenced from one sample in a study of neurological immune-mediated disorders. Each CDR3 protein gets one entry after TCRdb re-called the 5' RACE reads with MiXCR. This sample has about 55,000 distinct CDR3 sequences; 3% to 4.5% occur once, and the top ten carry roughly 1.5%. The sequencing input was PBMCs. The receptors here all came from a man aged 30 to 39 with multiple sclerosis.

In its sample, this clonotype was seen many times. The V and J genes are TRBV12-3 or TRBV12-4 and TRBJ1-6; tentative D call: TRBD1 (6 bases). The CDR3 extends over 17 amino acids. Trimming removed 6 bases at V and 7 bases at J, with 22 bases between. CDR3 nucleotides: TGTGCCAGCAGCTCCCGGGGAGGGGCCAGGGGAAATTCACCCCTCCACTTT. This codes for CASSSRGGARGNSPLHF.

This clonotype was seen many times. This rearrangement joins TRBV5-1 to TRBJ2-2, with a tentative D call TRBD1 (7 bases). The CDR3 has 15 residues. Germline-derived CDR1 and CDR2 are SGHRS and YFSETQ. V was clipped by 2 bases and J by 5 bases, with 13 bases between them. The CDR3 sequence is CASSLGGAGTGELFF. The CDR3, as DNA: TGCGCCAGCAGCTTAGGGGGCGCGGGGACCGGGGAGCTGTTTTTT.

This CDR3 is CASSLVTGGNQPQHF. The CDR3 region has the DNA TGTGCCAGCAGTTTGGTTACAGGGGGCAATCAGCCCCAGCATTTT. The chain has TRBV12-3 or TRBV12-4 and TRBJ1-5, with 7 nucleotides matching TRBD1. The CDR3 is made up of 15 amino acids. V lost 3 bases to trimming and J lost 2 bases; unmatched junction nucleotides: 4.

Ten or more counts support this clonotype. The chain uses TRBV7-8 and TRBJ2-1, with a possible D match to TRBD2 (5 bases). The CDR3 sequence is 16 residues long. Germline V lookup: CDR1 SGHVS, CDR2 FQNEAQ. V was trimmed by 2 bases and J by 4 bases, leaving 15 bases between them. This CDR3 reads CASSLIEAEVYNEQFF. DNA of the CDR3: TGTGCCAGCAGCTTAATCGAAGCGGAGGTATACAATGAGCAGTTCTTC.

This clonotype was counted many times. This chain uses TRBV15 with TRBJ2-7; D may be TRBD1 (6 bases). The CDR3 loop spans 14 amino acids. With 1 base removed from V and 5 bases from J, the gap between germline ends came to 12 bases. From germline, CDR1 is LNHNV and CDR2 YYDKDF (reference sequence). The CDR3 DNA follows: TGTGCCACCAGCAGAGGAACAGGGTTGGACGAGCAGTACTTC. This encodes CATSRGTGLDEQYF.

This clonotype was found many times. The V call is TRBV10-2, the J call TRBJ2-3; D is unresolved. This CDR3 region has 14 residues. V lost 5 bases, J lost 0 bases, and 9 bases lay in between. In germline, CDR1 is WSHSY, CDR2 SAAADI. The CDR3 is CASSIGPSTDTQYF. The DNA for the CDR3 is TGCGCCAGCAGTATTGGGCCTAGCACAGATACGCAGTATTTT.

The sample holds many counts of this clonotype. The CDR3 is CAISTGTQETQYF. Here the CDR3 DNA reads TGCGCCATCTCAACCGGGACCCAAGAGACCCAGTACTTC. The chain recombines TRBV10-2 with TRBJ2-5; D is perhaps TRBD1 or TRBD2 (5 bases each). Germline CDR1 reads WSHSY; CDR2 reads SAAADI. The CDR3 totals 13 residues. The V and J ends lost 10 bases and 1 base respectively, with 13 bases between them.

The table lists this clonotype with many counts. CDR3 in DNA: TGTGCCAGCAGCTCCCCGGGAAATATCGGGGCGGTGCCGAACTCTGGGGCCAACGTCCTGACTTTC. Translating it yields CASSSPGNIGAVPNSGANVLTF. The chain carries TRBV5-6 and TRBJ2-6, with D tentatively TRBD1 or TRBD2 (5 bases each). This CDR3 region has 22 residues. In germline, CDR1 is SGHDT, CDR2 YYEEEE. The V and J ends lost 3 bases and 0 bases respectively, with 28 bases between them.

In the case of this clonotype: Germline is not matched at one junction end, which may reflect a read error. V is TRBV28 and J is TRBJ1-5; tentative D call: TRBD1 (6 bases). The CDR3 consists of 14 residues. The germline V gene encodes CDR1 MDHEN and CDR2 SYDVKM. CDR3 amino acids: CASMGAVGNQPQNF. In DNA, the CDR3 is TGTGCCAGCATGGGGGCGGTGGGCAATCAGCCCCAGAATTTT.

The sample holds many counts of this clonotype. The chain recombines TRBV7-2 with TRBJ2-7; perhaps TRBD2 as D (6 bases). V gave up 6 bases and J gave up 6 bases, with 21 bases separating them. Germline assignment: CDR1 SGHTA and CDR2 FQGNSA. This CDR3 is 15 amino acids long. DNA for the CDR3: TGTGCCAGCAGTTCGGGGCGGGACTGGTCCGCCGAGCAGTACTTC. As protein: CASSSGRDWSAEQYF.

This clonotype came up many times. The gene calls are TRBV12-3 or TRBV12-4 and TRBJ1-5; 8 positions match TRBD1. J gave up 2 bases and V 5 bases, and 8 bases lay outside the gene matches. The CDR3 has 16 amino acids. CDR3 region: CASSTGPDRGNQPQHF. CDR3 coding DNA: TGTGCCAGCAGTACAGGTCCGGACAGGGGCAATCAGCCCCAGCATTTT.

This clonotype came up many times. The chain has TRBV7-2 and TRBJ1-1; 9 nucleotides agree with TRBD1. This CDR3 spans 15 amino acids. The V and J ends lost 4 bases and 5 bases, in that order; junction bases with no gene match: 8. Germline V gives CDR1 SGHTA, CDR2 FQGNSA. The CDR3 sequence is CASSSTTGGGTEAFF. In DNA, the CDR3 is TGTGCCAGCAGCTCCACTACAGGGGGCGGAACTGAAGCTTTCTTT. The complete variable domain, with remaining parts taken from reference TRBV7-2 and TRBJ1-1, reads GAGVSQSPSNKVTEKGKDVELRCDPISGHTALYWYRQSLGQGLEFLIYFQGNSAPDKSGLPSDRFSAERTGGSVSTLTIQRTQQEDSAVYLCASSSTTGGGTEAFFGQGTRLTVV.

In this sample, this clonotype turned up many times. The chain employs TRBV5-6 and TRBJ2-3; D unclear. V shed 1 base and J shed 6 bases, with 15 bases lying between them. The germline V gene encodes CDR1 SGHDT and CDR2 YYEEEE. CDR3 length: 15 residues. The CDR3: CASSLLGPLRDTQYF. The CDR3 region has the DNA TGTGCCAGCAGCTTGCTAGGACCTTTGCGCGATACGCAGTATTTT.